This T cell receptor (beta chain) is from a study of T cell repertoires in cytomegalovirus infection (dated by TCRdb to the late 2010s). In terms of the full investigation: The HLA type of each donor mattered for the analysis, because public TCR beta signatures pointed to carriage of CMV infection along with the matching HLA type. The investigation overall reported the following: The ex vivo response was dominated by HLA-C-restricted CMV-specific TCR beta clonotypes, which also provided the single most frequent clonotype in two of eight donors. Cumulative frequency of public TCR beta family members discriminated carriers of CMV infection plus the relevant HLA type in this cohort and an independent 352-donor cohort.

CDR1 and CDR2, looked up from the germline V gene, are SGHTA and FQGNSA. After removal of 1 base from V and 6 bases from J, the junction retains 6 bases not matched to a gene. The cysteine opens and the phenylalanine closes a CDR3 of 15 amino acids. Only the CDR3 DNA stays, 45 bases, in frame from base 1. About this clonotype itself: Which antigen it targets is not known. One base away lies a much larger clone, so this may be a sequencing read error.

Sequencing instrument: Illumina HiSeq 1500. TCRdb trimmed public reads at Q25 via fastp, called clones via MiXCR and kept in-frame beta chains. Duplicate CDR3 protein sequences are folded into a single record with the most common DNA and genes. Counted in this sample were just over 300,000 distinct CDR3 sequences; 17% of them appeared once. Together, the top ten hold around 12% of the sample. This receptor chain uses TRBV7-2 and TRBJ1-5, with 7 middle bases fitting TRBD1. The TCR sequence derives from a human donor in good health (CMV status not recorded). Some clones in this sample may be carry-over from other donors' samples. The sequencing sample was made of PBMCs. The CDR3 protein sequence reads: CASSLGRGFIQPQHF. In nucleotides, the sequence is TGTGCCAGCAGCTTAGGCAGGGGGTTCATTCAGCCCCAGCATTTT.